One T cell receptor beta chain is described in this entry. This clone's antigen is unknown. Sequence at one end of the junction differs from germline and may be a read error. The cohort consisted of hundreds of healthy bone marrow donors. Cohort members were all nominally healthy when sampled, although unrecorded immune exposures were likely present. The donor tested CMV seronegative, placing the donor among the 350 or so seronegative members of the cohort. A peripheral blood sample was provided by each donor, and peripheral blood mononuclear cells were used for TCR beta sequencing. The Qiagen DNeasy Blood Extraction Kit was used to extract genomic DNA from the blood cell samples. The sample originates from a study of cytomegalovirus exposure and HLA in healthy donors (dated by TCRdb to 2016 to 2017). In terms of the full investigation: According to an earlier analysis of 587 of the donors, 150 million to 200 million T cells yielded over 90 million unique TCR beta sequences and 250 to 350 Gb of sequence data. All discovery cohort repertoires had been generated on a single sequencing platform. The later analysis used no new phenotypic data to find candidate immune exposures, relying instead on TCR beta sequences and their occurrence across donors. The number of typed donors differed by locus: 629-630 for A, B, C, DRB1 and DQB1; 522 for DQA1; around 580 for DPA1; and 400 to 480 for DPB1. Along with the approximately 650-subject first cohort, a separate validation cohort of approximately 110 different subjects was used. A later analysis re-examined previously published TCR beta repertoires from about 700 donors and added high-resolution HLA genotyping to investigate patterns of TCR occurrence. HLA typing covered class I and class II loci at four-digit resolution. Among the roughly 390 genotyped donors, around 81% belonged to the genetic ancestry cluster associated with self-reported Caucasian donors. Using immunosequencing, the study profiled T cell repertoires from some 670 subjects and related those repertoires to cytomegalovirus serostatus. Four or five DR-DQ haplotypes were treated as single units for association and clustering because of strong linkage in the cohort. In a later genetic analysis, genome-wide SNP genotypes for about three fifths of the roughly 670 donors were used, and that subset was treated as a discovery cohort. Alongside the repertoire data, information on donor age, sex, ethnicity and CMV serostatus was compiled. To predict cytomegalovirus infection status, the study combined high-throughput TCR immunosequencing, statistical association of individual TCRs with disease status, and machine learning. The study aimed to test whether signatures of past pathogen exposure could be identified by cataloging public T cell receptors. In an earlier analysis of more than 550 of the donors, high-throughput TCR beta sequencing was used to judge whether each TCR beta V gene segment behaved as functional or pseudogenic. Among 398 genotyped donors of the cohort, an average of roughly 230,000 unique TCR beta nucleotide sequences was sequenced per donor, of which 15% to 20% were non-productive. An early release covering 500 to 750 HLA-typed donors comprised roughly 300 gigabases of sequencing data and tens of millions of unique TCR sequences.

The CDR3 contains 14 residues, cysteine and phenylalanine counted. Only the CDR3 portion is preserved as DNA: 42 bases, with reading frame beginning at the first base. The germline V gene yields SGHRS for CDR1 and YFSETQ for CDR2. Summary of the overall study and its limitations: Only TCR beta chains were sequenced in this cohort, and the absence of alpha or paired-chain data limited detectable features. The presence/absence analyses assumed that sequencing depth was roughly uniform across donors, and that assumption may not be true. Because some donors lacked HLA typing at each locus, the association tests relied only on the typed subset. Some 16 rarely observed V segments, including chromosome 9 orphons, were excluded from the earlier analysis of just under 600 of the donors because counts were too low. In vitro tests confirmed that a few of the cytomegalovirus-associated TCR beta chains recognize cytomegalovirus antigens. Linkage disequilibrium might explain the correlated functional status among segregating V segments, but an unknown experimental factor could not be excluded. It was suggested by the authors that the approach could potentially be generalized to other disease states and immunological phenotypes. Some IMGT-functional V segments, including TRBV6-2 and TRBV6-3, could not be told apart with the 87-base-pair reads, so those segments were excluded. An association between a missense DCLRE1C variant and V-gene and J-gene trimming of TCR beta chains was found in a later genetic analysis and replicated in an independent cohort. In a later analysis, HLA-associated TCR beta chains showed more clonal expansion and lower generation probabilities than non-associated chains that were equally common. A further reported finding was that TCR beta sequences accurately predicted the HLA-A and HLA-B alleles for most subjects in the first cohort. A later analysis found that TCR association rates varied across HLA loci, with DRB1 alleles showing the most associated TCRs and HLA-C alleles the fewest. In a later genetic analysis, fewer N-insertions in productive TCRs were reported among donors in an Asian-associated ancestry cluster than the roughly 700-donor mean. In a later analysis, several top co-occurrence clusters were reported to appear linked to parvovirus B19, influenza, CMV and Epstein-Barr virus. Immune exposure information for the cohort was limited to CMV serostatus. In an earlier analysis of fewer than 750 of the donors, most TCR beta V segments were observed in productive rearrangements about 87% or about 30% of the time, broadly matching IMGT annotations. A later analysis associated about 17,000 TCR beta sequences with specific HLA alleles at a false discovery rate of 0.05. In both the original and validation cohorts, the classifier was reported to diagnose cytomegalovirus status with high specificity and sensitivity. A cluster of highly shared sequence variants was judged likely to be a technical artifact of the sequencing pipeline. Most TCR sequences were observed very rarely across donors, whereas some public TCRs were present in many individuals. Assigning TCR associations to individual alleles was difficult when HLA alleles, especially DR and DQ, strongly co-occurred. In the study, about 150 TCR beta chains were listed as associated with cytomegalovirus. Most CMV-associated TCR beta chains appeared to be HLA-restricted in a later analysis, and the HLA associations seemed to be driven largely by CMV exposure.

Libraries came from the immunoSEQ multiplex PCR assay. For the multiplex PCR, a mixture combining 60 forward primers for TCR Vbeta segments and 13 reverse primers for TCR Jbeta segments was used. The CDR3 region of rearranged TCR beta genes was amplified from genomic DNA by a multiplex PCR assay. On the Illumina HiSeq System, the amplified TCR beta libraries were sequenced as 87-base-pair reads. The paper's processing steps were these. In a later analysis, tens of millions of unique TCR beta chains were counted across the roughly 670 repertoires, and around 10 million of these chains were shared by at least two donors. To remove PCR and sequencing errors, raw reads were error-corrected and collapsed into unique sequences using a nearest-neighbor algorithm that merged closely related sequences. V, D and J gene segments were assigned by aligning CDR3 sequences to IMGT reference sequences. Each retained sequence needed at least a six-nucleotide match to both a V gene segment and a J gene segment. Rearrangements were called productive when the CDR3 lacked stop codons and stayed in frame with V and J; all others were non-productive. Following IMGT convention, CDR3 was defined as the stretch from the second conserved V-encoded cysteine to the conserved J-encoded phenylalanine. The earlier analysis of approximately 590 of the donors excluded any sequence lacking an unambiguous match to a single V gene segment. In an earlier analysis of almost 600 of the donors, a V segment was called functional when productive rearrangements were above 56.7%, and segregating when the standard deviation between donors exceeded 5%. A statistical classification framework was built to diagnose cytomegalovirus status from the catalog of TCR beta chain sequences. V and J gene assignment, in a later analysis, came from comparing TCR nucleotide sequences with IMGT/GENE-DB human TR gene sequences. Using the TCRdist pipeline, a later analysis assigned CDR3 sequences along with most-parsimonious VDJ recombination scenarios. In a later analysis, each TCR beta chain was defined by its CDR3 amino acid sequence together with its V-gene family, and reads without a unique V-gene family were excluded. In a later analysis, a few hundred highly shared, low-generation-probability nucleotide sequences were removed to address suspected cross-contamination and a sequencing artifact. In a later analysis, a clonal expansion index for each public chain was calculated from normalized within-repertoire ranks of inferred template counts. In a later analysis, generation probabilities were computed with a VDJ recombination model fitted to out-of-frame rearrangements, and the resulting probabilities were checked against IGoR. A later analysis scored TCR-TCR, TCR-HLA and TCR-CMV co-occurrence with hypergeometric tests, applying a repertoire-size bias correction to TCR pairs. To estimate false discovery rates, a later analysis permuted the HLA or CMV assignments 20 times. In a later analysis, co-occurring TCRs were grouped using DBSCAN, with TCRdist sequence similarity added in when clustering inside HLA-allele-positive subsets. Repertoires with fewer than 30,000 or more than 120,000 public chains, plus five repertoires with anomalous nucleotide sharing, were excluded from co-occurrence clustering. TCRdb limited this immuneACCESS table to in-frame rearrangements with V and J called. A share of clones is missing; checked studies link under half to unresolved V genes, and the rest is unexplained. V, J and clone size derive from that table, while D and trimming were established from the DNA sequence. The table kept for this sample lists around 50,000 clones. The top ten constitute more than 2% of the sample.

In this chain, TRBV5-1 is recombined with TRBJ2-5, and TRBD1 aligns with 7 junction nucleotides. The source is a woman aged 40 to 55 in good health and CMV-seronegative. Sequenced sample: PBMCs. The CDR3 here reads CASRTGMGQENQYF. In nucleotide form, the sequence is TGCGCCAGCAGGACAGGGATGGGGCAAGAGAACCAGTACTTC.